Listed below are T cell receptor beta chains from one sample, sequenced in a study of cytomegalovirus exposure and HLA in healthy donors. Assay used: immunoSEQ multiplex PCR; TCRdb lists only in-frame clones, some missing. The profile shows tens of thousands of clones, roughly 70% of them singletons. The source material was PBMCs. Receptors were obtained from a woman in her forties in good health and CMV-seropositive. CDR3s include the opening cysteine and the closing phenylalanine or tryptophan. D genes are given only for firm matches. Size is omitted from some rows. Given values are once, few, many or a class for expanded clones.

CDR3aa | CDR3nt | abundance | d_gene | j_gene | v_gene
CASSLGGQGNYGYTF | TGTGCCAGCAGCTTAGGGGGACAGGGAAACTATGGCTACACCTTC | NA | TRBD1 | TRBJ1-2 | TRBV7-6
CASSSTGTGNQPQHF | TGTGCCAGCAGTTCGACCGGGACAGGCAATCAGCCCCAGCATTTT | NA | TRBD1 | TRBJ1-5 | TRBV6-5
CANPRGLHGYEQYF | TGTGCCAACCCCCGGGGACTCCACGGCTACGAGCAGTACTTC | few | NA | TRBJ2-7 | TRBV6-5
CASSPGGTLQEAQYF | TGTGCCAGCAGCCCGGGAGGGACTCTTCAAGAGGCCCAGTACTTC | NA | TRBD2 | TRBJ2-5 | TRBV5-4
CASSPSGGTDTQYF | TGTGCCAGCAGCCCTAGCGGGGGAACAGATACGCAGTATTTT | NA | TRBD2 | TRBJ2-3 | TRBV7-3
CASSQSGRTGYYEQYF | TGTGCCAGCAGCCAGTCAGGAAGGACAGGGTATTACGAGCAGTACTTC | NA | TRBD1 | TRBJ2-7 | TRBV14
CASSNPGGHNEQFF | TGTGCCAGCAGCAACCCAGGGGGGCACAATGAGCAGTTCTTC | NA | NA | TRBJ2-1 | TRBV11-3
CASSQTSGVYQETQYF | TGTGCCAGCAGCCAAACGAGCGGGGTATACCAAGAGACCCAGTACTTC | NA | TRBD2 | TRBJ2-5 | TRBV4-2
CASSFAQGGTEAFF | TGTGCCAGCAGCTTCGCCCAGGGAGGTACTGAAGCTTTCTTT | NA | NA | TRBJ1-1 | TRBV2
CASSPRFRTDTQYF | TGTGCCAGCAGCCCTCGTTTCCGCACAGATACGCAGTATTTT | few | NA | TRBJ2-3 | TRBV11-2
CAWSEGTAGNTIYF | TGTGCCTGGAGTGAAGGGACAGCAGGAAACACCATATATTTT | NA | TRBD1 | TRBJ1-3 | TRBV30
CASSVDGREETQYF | TGTGCCAGCAGCGTGGATGGGCGGGAAGAGACCCAGTACTTC | few | NA | TRBJ2-5 | TRBV5-4
CASSETGGPSEQYF | TGTGCCAGCAGTGAAACGGGGGGCCCCAGCGAGCAGTACTTC | NA | NA | TRBJ2-7 | TRBV2
CASSLAGSGAIGDTQYF | TGCGCCAGCAGCTTGGCCGGGAGCGGGGCAATCGGGGATACGCAGTATTTT | NA | TRBD2 | TRBJ2-3 | TRBV5-1
CASRVLSYNEQFF | TGTGCCAGCCGGGTCCTCTCCTACAATGAGCAGTTCTTC | NA | NA | TRBJ2-1 | TRBV6-1
CASSPTASSTDTQYF | TGTGCCAGCAGCCCGACTGCCTCTAGCACAGATACGCAGTATTTT | NA | NA | TRBJ2-3 | TRBV5-6
CASKGRLAGYTDTQYF | TGTGCCAGTAAAGGTCGTCTAGCGGGGTACACAGATACGCAGTATTTT | NA | TRBD2 | TRBJ2-3 | TRBV19
CAWTLNYGYTF | TGTGCCTGGACCCTGAACTATGGCTACACCTTC | NA | NA | TRBJ1-2 | TRBV30
CASSSLSTGSYGYTF | TGCGCCAGCAGCTCCCTAAGTACAGGGAGCTATGGCTACACCTTC | few | NA | TRBJ1-2 | TRBV5-1
CASSLRSEAFF | TGTGCCAGCAGCCTCCGTTCTGAAGCTTTCTTT | NA | NA | TRBJ1-1 | TRBV5-6
CASSGGDVSSYEQYF | TGCGCCAGCAGCGGAGGGGATGTGAGCTCCTACGAGCAGTACTTC | NA | NA | TRBJ2-7 | TRBV5-1
CASSFRDRGTYEQYF | TGTGCCAGCAGTTTCCGGGACAGGGGGACCTACGAGCAGTACTTC | NA | TRBD1 | TRBJ2-7 | TRBV27
CASSRGTILSYEQYF | TGTGCCAGCAGTAGGGGGACAATCCTTTCCTACGAGCAGTACTTC | NA | NA | TRBJ2-7 | TRBV6-5
CASSLDGVGGLIEAFF | TGTGCCAGCAGCTTAGATGGAGTTGGAGGGCTTATTGAAGCTTTCTTT | NA | NA | TRBJ1-1 | TRBV11-2
CASSIDPGRAYEQYF | TGTGCCAGTAGTATAGATCCAGGCCGAGCCTACGAGCAGTACTTC | NA | NA | TRBJ2-7 | TRBV19
CASSLWTSGGVSGANVLTF | TGTGCCAGCAGCCTCTGGACTAGCGGGGGGGTCTCTGGGGCCAACGTCCTGACTTTC | few | TRBD2 | TRBJ2-6 | TRBV4-2
CASTPQGNFYGYTF | TGTGCCAGCACTCCCCAGGGGAATTTCTATGGCTACACCTTC | NA | NA | TRBJ1-2 | TRBV6-5
CASSLPGGGRGQFF | TGTGCCAGCAGCCTCCCGGGTGGGGGCAGGGGCCAGTTCTTC | once | NA | TRBJ2-1 | TRBV4-2
CAGGQGDSPLHF | TGTGCCGGGGGACAGGGAGATTCACCCCTCCACTTT | NA | TRBD1 | TRBJ1-6 | TRBV7-9
CASSYVAQAGGQPQHF | TGTGCCAGCAGTTACGTGGCGCAGGCGGGAGGTCAGCCCCAGCATTTT | NA | NA | TRBJ1-5 | TRBV6-6
CASREGWSSYNEQFF | TGCGCCAGCAGGGAAGGCTGGAGCTCCTACAATGAGCAGTTCTTC | few | NA | TRBJ2-1 | TRBV5-1
CASSFGAAGTIYGYTF | TGTGCCAGCAGCTTCGGTGCAGCAGGAACCATCTATGGCTACACCTTC | NA | NA | TRBJ1-2 | TRBV5-6
CASSVAGLPAEAFF | TGTGCCAGCAGCGTAGCGGGACTCCCGGCTGAAGCTTTCTTT | NA | NA | TRBJ1-1 | TRBV9
CASSLGGTGDSNQPQHF | TGTGCCAGCAGCTTGGGGGGGACAGGGGATAGCAATCAGCCCCAGCATTTT | few | TRBD1 | TRBJ1-5 | TRBV5-4
CATSTRQGEDEQFF | TGTGCCACCAGCACACGACAGGGGGAGGATGAGCAGTTCTTC | NA | TRBD1 | TRBJ2-1 | TRBV15
CASSPTDRAGYTF | TGTGCCAGCAGCCCTACCGACAGGGCCGGCTACACCTTC | NA | TRBD1 | TRBJ1-2 | TRBV6-6
CAWSVPGNGQPQHF | TGTGCCTGGAGTGTACCGGGGAACGGCCAGCCCCAGCATTTT | few | NA | TRBJ1-5 | TRBV30
CASSQDLVRGRYGYTF | TGCGCCAGCAGCCAAGATCTAGTCCGGGGAAGATATGGCTACACCTTC | NA | NA | TRBJ1-2 | TRBV4-1
CASSQQGTSGSYEQYF | TGCGCCAGCAGCCAACAGGGGACTAGCGGATCCTACGAGCAGTACTTC | NA | TRBD2 | TRBJ2-7 | TRBV4-1
CASSGGGSTEAFF | TGTGCCAGCAGTGGGGGCGGTAGCACTGAAGCTTTCTTT | many | NA | TRBJ1-1 | TRBV6-6
CASSLGSNNEQFF | TGTGCCAGCAGCTTAGGTAGCAACAATGAGCAGTTCTTC | NA | NA | TRBJ2-1 | TRBV7-3